A single sample is the source of the 30 T cell receptor beta chains below, sequenced in a study of graft-versus-host responses after intestinal transplantation. The antigens of these receptors remain unknown. TCRdb keeps only in-frame clones here, not all; method: immunoSEQ multiplex PCR. The table shows roughly 36,000 clones, with over 90% occurring only once. Specimen: unstimulated CD8+ T cells sorted from spleen or lymph node cells, collected before transplant. All receptors come from a human donor who was the organ donor for an intestinal transplant.

V and J are TRBV29-1 and TRBJ2-1; tentatively, D is TRBD1 or TRBD2 (6 bases each). V was clipped by 0 bases and J by 5 bases, with 11 bases between them. CDR1 is SQVTM, CDR2 ANQGSEA, per germline. The CDR3 consists of 14 residues. The CDR3 here is CSVEDHREDNEQFF. The CDR3 bases are TGCAGCGTTGAAGATCACAGGGAGGACAATGAGCAGTTCTTC.

The V call is TRBV30, the J call TRBJ2-7; D call uncertain. The germline V and J ends were trimmed by 2 bases and 1 base, with 18 bases remaining between them. CDR1 and CDR2 from the germline V gene are GTSNPN and SVGIG (reference sequence). CDR3 length equals 16 residues. The CDR3 coding sequence is TGTGCCTGGAGTAGTATAGAACAGCTCCTATCCTACGAGCAGTACTTC. As protein: CAWSSIEQLLSYEQYF.

The rearrangement links TRBV7-8 to TRBJ1-1; D gene unclear. Trimming took off 2 bases at V and 0 bases at J, with 4 bases between the two ends. The CDR3 sequence is 13 residues long. CDR1 SGHVS and CDR2 FQNEAQ come from the germline V gene. The CDR3, as DNA: TGTGCCAGCAGCTTAACGCTGAACACTGAAGCTTTCTTT. The encoded protein is CASSLTLNTEAFF.

The chain joins TRBV28 to TRBJ1-5, with D possibly TRBD1 on 6 matching bases. The CDR3 covers 16 residues. Trimming took off 3 bases at V and 4 bases at J, with 16 bases between the two ends. The germline gives CDR1 MDHEN, CDR2 SYDVKM. CDR3 in DNA: TGTGCCAGCAGTTTGAGGGGGGACGGGACAAATCAGCCCCAGCATTTT. This gives the protein CASSLRGDGTNQPQHF.

The rearrangement uses TRBV6-6 and TRBJ1-2, with D perhaps TRBD1 (6 bases). The germline V gene encodes CDR1 MNHNY and CDR2 SVGAGI (reference sequence). Trimming cost V 8 bases and J 2 bases, with 9 bases left between them. The CDR3 runs 12 residues. The CDR3 loop is CASGQSNYGYTF. The CDR3 coding sequence is TGTGCCAGCGGACAGAGCAACTATGGCTACACCTTC.

CDR3 DNA: TGTGCCAGCAGCACGACAGGGGAGGGTAATTCACCCCTCCACTTT. Encoded protein: CASSTTGEGNSPLHF. This chain links TRBV6-5 with TRBJ1-6; 8 positions agree with TRBD1. V shed 6 bases, J shed 6 bases, and the junction held 7 bases outside the gene matches. The CDR3 extends over 15 amino acids. CDR1 MNHEY and CDR2 SVGAGI come from the germline V gene.

This clone was observed a single time. The gene calls are TRBV5-1 and TRBJ1-1; D not resolved. The CDR3 spans 12 residues. V dropped 0 bases and J dropped 8 bases, with 8 bases sitting between them. Germline V gene lookup returns CDR1 SGHRS and CDR2 YFSETQ. The CDR3 bases are TGCGCCAGCAGCTTGGTGTCCGAGGAAGCTTTCTTT. Protein product: CASSLVSEEAFF.

The rearrangement links TRBV27 to TRBJ2-7; D is undetermined. Germline V gene lookup returns CDR1 MNHEY and CDR2 SMNVEV (reference sequence). This CDR3 spans 14 amino acids. V was cut by 3 bases and J by 1 base, with 10 bases left in between. CDR3 protein: CASSFTRPSYEQYF. The CDR3 region has the DNA TGTGCCAGCAGTTTTACTCGGCCTTCCTACGAGCAGTACTTC.

The chain couples TRBV27 to TRBJ1-1, with D tentatively TRBD1 (6 bases). Germline V lookup: CDR1 MNHEY, CDR2 SMNVEV (reference sequence). The CDR3 contains 13 residues. The ends were cut back, 6 bases at V and 3 bases at J, with 11 bases in the middle. The CDR3 here is CASRNRVYTEAFF. The CDR3 DNA is TGTGCCAGCAGAAACAGGGTGTACACTGAAGCTTTCTTT.

The chain couples TRBV4-3 to TRBJ2-7; D unresolved. Germline values: CDR1 LGHNA, CDR2 YSLEER. This CDR3 comprises 13 residues. V lost 0 bases to trimming and J lost 6 bases, with 9 bases between them. CDR3 DNA sequence: TGCGCCAGCAGCCAAGATATTATGGGCGAGCAGTACTTC. Translated: CASSQDIMGEQYF.

The rearrangement joins TRBV7-2 to TRBJ1-6; D remains unclear. V lost 1 base and J lost 0, with 4 bases in between. In germline, CDR1 is SGHTA, CDR2 FQGNSA. The CDR3 contains 15 residues. The CDR3 bases are TGTGCCAGCAGCTTAGTAGACTCCTATAATTCACCCCTCCACTTT. Residues: CASSLVDSYNSPLHF. The full variable domain, completed using reference TRBV7-2 and TRBJ1-6, is GAGVSQSPSNKVTEKGKDVELRCDPISGHTALYWYRQSLGQGLEFLIYFQGNSAPDKSGLPSDRFSAERTGGSVSTLTIQRTQQEDSAVYLCASSLVDSYNSPLHFGNGTRLTVT.

V is TRBV4-1 and J is TRBJ2-5; D gene ambiguous. The germline gives CDR1 MGHRA, CDR2 YSYEKL. Trimming pared 1 base from V and 1 base from J, leaving 10 bases between. This CDR3 is built from 15 residues. CDR3 sequence: CASSQASAGQETQYF. CDR3 nucleotides: TGCGCCAGCAGCCAAGCCTCGGCAGGCCAAGAGACCCAGTACTTC.

This clone was observed once. The chain employs TRBV7-6 and TRBJ2-1; 12 nucleotides match TRBD2. The germline gives CDR1 SGHVS, CDR2 FNYEAQ. With 1 base clipped from V and 1 base from J, the junction kept 5 bases outside the gene matches. CDR3 size: 18 residues. This CDR3 reads CASSLEASGGGSYNEQFF. The CDR3, as DNA: TGTGCCAGCAGCTTAGAAGCTAGCGGGGGGGGTTCCTACAATGAGCAGTTCTTC.

V and J are TRBV19 and TRBJ1-5, with D perhaps matching TRBD1 (6 bases). Germline loops: CDR1 LNHDA, CDR2 SQIVND (reference sequence). CDR3 length: 15 amino acids. V lost 7 bases and J lost 0, with 13 bases in between. CDR3 DNA: TGTGCCAGTAAAGTGGCAGGGGATAGCAATCAGCCCCAGCATTTT. Residues: CASKVAGDSNQPQHF.

The V gene is TRBV7-8, the J gene TRBJ2-1, with 13 bases lining up with TRBD2. Germline CDR1 reads SGHVS; CDR2 reads FQNEAQ. The V segment lost 5 bases and the J segment 7 bases; nucleotides outside the gene matches: 11. The CDR3 extends over 17 amino acids. This CDR3 is CASSQITGTSGDNEQFF. The CDR3 coding sequence is TGTGCCAGCAGCCAGATCACCGGGACTAGCGGGGATAATGAGCAGTTCTTC.

This clone was seen just once. The chain's CDR3 is CASSGSETQYF. The CDR3 DNA follows: TGTGCCAGCAGCGGGTCAGAGACCCAGTACTTC. The chain has TRBV7-9 and TRBJ2-5; no definite D call. The CDR3 sequence is 11 residues long. Germline values: CDR1 SEHNR, CDR2 FQNEAQ (reference sequence). V shed 5 bases and J shed 4 bases, with 5 bases lying between them.

This chain links TRBV30 with TRBJ1-2; 11 bases align to TRBD1. V shed 5 bases and J 7 bases; nucleotides not matched to a gene: 12. Germline CDR1 is GTSNPN and CDR2 is SVGIG (reference sequence). CDR3 length equals 15 residues. The CDR3 coding sequence is TGTGCCTGGGGGGGGACAGGGGGAACGGTTTTTGGCTACACCTTC. This encodes CAWGGTGGTVFGYTF. The complete variable domain, with remaining parts taken from reference TRBV30 and TRBJ1-2, reads SQTIHQWPATLVQPVGSPLSLECTVEGTSNPNLYWYRQAAGRGLQLLFYSVGIGQISSEVPQNLSASRPQDRQFILSSKKLLLSDSGFYLCAWGGTGGTVFGYTFGSGTRLTVV.

The CDR3 here is CAAGQGGEQYF. In DNA, the CDR3 is TGTGCCGCAGGACAGGGGGGAGAGCAGTACTTC. The gene calls are TRBV28 and TRBJ2-7; TRBD1 aligns across 10 bases. Germline V gene lookup returns CDR1 MDHEN and CDR2 SYDVKM. The CDR3 spans 11 residues. After removal of 11 bases from V and 7 bases from J, the junction contained 5 bases not matched to a gene.

This clone has a single count. The V gene is TRBV11-2, the J gene TRBJ2-1; no reliable D call. The CDR3 is 12 amino acids. CDR1 is SGHAT, CDR2 FQNNGV, per germline. V was trimmed by 1 base and J by 8 bases, leaving 6 bases between them. The CDR3: CASSLVSYEQFF. Here the CDR3 DNA reads TGTGCCAGCAGCTTAGTTTCGTATGAGCAGTTCTTC.

The gene calls are TRBV5-6 and TRBJ2-1, with 8 positions matching TRBD1. V trimming: 2 bases; J trimming: 0 bases; junction bases outside the gene matches: 13. The germline gives CDR1 SGHDT, CDR2 YYEEEE. The CDR3 extends over 19 amino acids. DNA for the CDR3: TGTGCCAGCAGCTTCCGACAGGGGATTCGGGGCCTCTCCTACAATGAGCAGTTCTTC. Residues: CASSFRQGIRGLSYNEQFF.

V and J are TRBV7-2 and TRBJ2-3, with unresolved D. V was trimmed by 5 bases and J by 6 bases, leaving 15 bases between them. The CDR3 length is 14 residues. CDR1 is SGHTA and CDR2 is FQGNSA in the germline V gene. This CDR3 is CASSTLSPADTQYF. The CDR3 DNA reads TGTGCCAGCAGCACCCTGTCCCCAGCCGATACGCAGTATTTT.

The chain uses TRBV7-2 and TRBJ2-5, with D possibly being TRBD2 (6 bases). Germline CDR1 and CDR2: SGHTA and FQGNSA. The germline V and J ends were trimmed by 1 base and 3 bases, with 15 bases remaining between them. This CDR3 contains 16 residues. The CDR3 DNA is TGTGCCAGCAGCTTAGGTTCCGGGACTCCTAAAGAGACCCAGTACTTC. Residues: CASSLGSGTPKETQYF.

This clone is a singleton in its sample. This chain uses TRBV9 with TRBJ2-1; TRBD2 matches at 13 bases. Germline V gives CDR1 SGDLS, CDR2 YYNGEE. This CDR3 has 14 amino acids. J gave up 9 bases and V 2 bases, and 2 bases lay outside the gene matches. The CDR3 DNA follows: TGTGCCAGCAGCGTGACTAGCGGGGGGACTGAGCAGTTCTTC. Its translation is CASSVTSGGTEQFF.

This sequence joins TRBV6-5 and TRBJ1-2; 8 bases agree with TRBD1. The CDR3 is made up of 13 amino acids. Germline V lookup: CDR1 MNHEY, CDR2 SVGAGI. Trimming cost V 5 bases and J 6 bases; bases outside gene matches: 5. The CDR3 reads CASSQGAADGYTF. CDR3 sequence (DNA): TGTGCCAGCAGTCAGGGGGCGGCAGATGGCTACACCTTC.

The CDR3 DNA sequence: TGTGCCAGTAGTATAAGTGGCGGGGGAGTTGATGAGCAGTTCTTC. Translating gives CASSISGGGVDEQFF. This chain connects TRBV19 to TRBJ2-1, with 7 bases that match TRBD2. This CDR3 comprises 15 residues. With 2 bases clipped from V and 8 bases from J, the junction kept 9 bases outside the gene matches. Germline V CDR1 and CDR2: LNHDA, SQIVND (reference sequence).

The rearrangement links TRBV5-4 to TRBJ2-7; 8 nucleotides match TRBD2. The CDR3 covers 13 residues. The J segment lost 3 bases and the V segment lost 1 base, leaving 0 bases of the junction unmatched. Per the germline V gene, CDR1 is SGHNT and CDR2 is YYREEE (reference sequence). The DNA for the CDR3 is TGTGCCAGCAGCTTGCGGGGGGGCTACGAGCAGTACTTC. Translated, it gives CASSLRGGYEQYF.

As concerns this clone: The junction departs from the called germline gene at one end, perhaps through a read error. Distinct nucleotide sequences in the sample also encode this CDR3. V and J are TRBV4-1 and TRBJ1-1; no definite D call. The germline V gene has CDR1 MGHRA and CDR2 YSYEKL. The CDR3 extends over 15 amino acids. This CDR3 reads CASSQDPWRNTEAFF. The CDR3 DNA reads TGCGCCAGCAGCCAAGACCCCTGGCGAAACACCGAAGCTTTCTTT.

The chain uses TRBV5-4 and TRBJ2-1; no firm D call. V was trimmed by 4 bases and J by 6 bases, leaving 8 bases between them. This CDR3 is 12 amino acids long. Germline values: CDR1 SGHNT, CDR2 YYREEE (reference sequence). The CDR3 is CASSMGANEQFF. The CDR3 nucleotides read TGTGCCAGCAGCATGGGTGCCAATGAGCAGTTCTTC.

The chain employs TRBV11-2 and TRBJ2-1; D unresolved. Germline values: CDR1 SGHAT, CDR2 FQNNGV. The V gene lost 1 base and the J gene lost 0 bases, with 10 bases spanning the gap. CDR3 size: 16 residues. DNA of the CDR3: TGTGCCAGCAGCTTAGTCCCCCATAGCTCCTACAATGAGCAGTTCTTC. This gives the protein CASSLVPHSSYNEQFF.

This clone appeared a single time. This chain connects TRBV19 to TRBJ2-3, with D unresolved. V was shortened by 4 bases and J by 0 bases, with 8 bases between the two germline ends. In germline, CDR1 is LNHDA, CDR2 SQIVND (reference sequence). The CDR3 runs 14 residues. The CDR3 DNA is TGTGCCAGTAGTACACGGCCTAGCACAGATACGCAGTATTTT. Encoded protein: CASSTRPSTDTQYF.